What follows describes a single TCR beta chain. Its antigen remains unknown. The data originate from a study of cytomegalovirus exposure and HLA in healthy donors. Use of 60 Vbeta and 13 Jbeta primers characterized the PCR. The protocol was immunoSEQ multiplex PCR, while the TCRdb copy is restricted to in-frame clones and leaves out a portion. The sample lists around 140,000 clones, more than 7.5% occurring once. Findings and limits, study-wide: In vitro work confirmed that a few CMV-associated chains recognize CMV antigens. Serostatus for CMV was the only available immune exposure information.

CDR3 length: 16 residues. With 2 bases clipped from V and 0 bases from J, the junction kept 3 bases outside the gene matches. The germline V gene has CDR1 SGHRS and CDR2 YFSETQ. The TCR was taken from a man aged 45 to 65 in good health and CMV-seronegative. This chain links TRBV5-1 with TRBJ2-3, with TRBD2 identical over 10 bases. Sequencing was performed on PBMCs. In DNA form, the CDR3 reads TGCGCCAGCAGCTTTGGGACTAGCGCTAGCACAGATACGCAGTATTTT. It yields the protein CASSFGTSASTDTQYF. Combining the CDR3 with reference TRBV5-1 and TRBJ2-3 gives the whole variable domain KAGVTQTPRYLIKTRGQQVTLSCSPISGHRSVSWYQQTPGQGLQFLFEYFSETQRNKGNFPGRFSGRQFSNSRSEMNVSTLELGDSALYLCASSFGTSASTDTQYFGPGTRLTVL.